Listed here are 4 T cell receptor beta chains from one sample, sequenced in a study of T-cell reconstitution after alpha-beta-depleted transplantation in children. For TCRbeta, the library was prepared with unique molecular identifiers. Each CDR3 protein is one row after TCRdb ran MiXCR on the PCR reads. The sample lists more than 250,000 distinct CDR3 sequences, almost 10% occurring once. The specimen comprised PBMCs from the stem cell graft donor, sampled from the stem cell graft. The origin of the receptors is a human donor who donated a stem cell graft to a child with SCID.

The chain has TRBV3-1 and TRBJ2-5; D is possibly TRBD1 (7 bases). Germline CDR1 reads LGHDT; CDR2 reads YNNKEL (reference sequence). CDR3 length: 14 amino acids. V was shortened by 3 bases and J by 2 bases, with 10 bases between the two germline ends. This CDR3 is CASSQRDSQETQYF. CDR3 DNA: TGTGCCAGCAGCCAGCGGGACAGTCAAGAGACCCAGTACTTC.

The chain links TRBV6-1 to TRBJ2-1; a weak D match, TRBD1 (6 bases). Germline loops: CDR1 MNHNS, CDR2 SASEGT. The V end lost 6 bases, the J end lost 0 bases, and 15 bases lay between the germline ends. This CDR3 is 16 amino acids long. The CDR3 sequence is CASSQGQSSSYNEQFF. CDR3 nucleotides: TGTGCCAGCAGCCAGGGACAATCGAGCTCCTACAATGAGCAGTTCTTC.

The chain recombines TRBV4-1 with TRBJ2-3; D may be TRBD1 (6 bases). The CDR3 sequence is 16 residues long. Germline-derived CDR1 and CDR2 are MGHRA and YSYEKL. V lost 4 bases, J lost 0 bases, and 14 bases lay in between. CDR3 protein: CASSPLEQGSTDTQYF. The CDR3, as DNA: TGCGCCAGCAGCCCCCTCGAGCAGGGGAGCACAGATACGCAGTATTTT.

The rearrangement links TRBV20-1 to TRBJ2-7, with 9 bases matching TRBD2. V lost 6 bases, J lost 5 bases, and 11 bases stayed unmatched. CDR3 length: 14 residues. Germline CDR1 reads DFQATT; CDR2 reads SNEGSKA (reference sequence). In DNA, the CDR3 is TGCAGTGCAAGGTCCGGGACTAGCCAAAACGAGCAGTACTTC. Amino acid sequence: CSARSGTSQNEQYF.